A selection of T cell receptor beta chains follows, all from one sample in a study of technical replicates of blood from four donors. TCRdb's copy holds only in-frame clones and misses some; the assay was immunoSEQ multiplex PCR. Found here are tens of thousands of clones, roughly four fifths of them singletons; the top ten hold around 3.9%. Source material: PBMCs. The receptors come from a human donor in good health. Some clones in this sample may be carry-over from other donors' samples. Both conserved end residues are part of each CDR3. D genes are given only for firm matches. A row's size may be missing; if present it is once, few, many or a size class.

D gene	clone size	J gene	V gene	CDR3 DNA	CDR3 protein
TRBD1	NA	TRBJ1-2	TRBV5-1	TGCGCCAGCAGCCCGACAGGGGGCGAGGGCTACACCTTC	CASSPTGGEGYTF
TRBD1	NA	TRBJ2-7	TRBV6-1	TGTGCCAGCATCGAAGCCGGGACAGGGGAGGGTGAGCAGTACTTC	CASIEAGTGEGEQYF
TRBD2	once	TRBJ2-2	TRBV19	TGTGCCAGTAACAGGCGGGAGGGTCGAACCGGGGAGCTGTTTTTT	CASNRREGRTGELFF
TRBD1	NA	TRBJ2-7	TRBV4-1	TGCGCCAGCAGCCCGATAACGGACAGGGCCTACGAGCAGTACTTC	CASSPITDRAYEQYF
NA	NA	TRBJ2-7	TRBV15	TGTGCCACCAGCAGAGATCGAACACAGCTGGGCCACGAGCAGTACTTC	CATSRDRTQLGHEQYF
TRBD2	once	TRBJ2-2	TRBV18	TGTGCCAGCTCACCGACCGGGACTAGCGGGGTTACGAACACCGGGGAGCTGTTTTTT	CASSPTGTSGVTNTGELFF
NA	NA	TRBJ1-1	TRBV9	TGTGCCAGCGGCGGGCGCGGTAACACTGAAGCTTTCTTT	CASGGRGNTEAFF
TRBD1	NA	TRBJ1-1	TRBV19	TGTGCCAGTAGAACAGGGGAACGGACTGAAGCTTTCTTT	CASRTGERTEAFF
NA	many	TRBJ1-6	TRBV6-5	TGTGCCAGCAGTTCCCGTCCGGGACAATCGGGTTCACCCCTCCACTTT	CASSSRPGQSGSPLHF
TRBD2	NA	TRBJ2-4	TRBV7-2	TGTGCCAGCAGTCCTCCCCCAGCGGGACTAGCCAAAAACATTCAGTACTTC	CASSPPPAGLAKNIQYF
TRBD2	few	TRBJ2-7	TRBV30	TGTGCCTGGAGTGCCCCCGGACTAGCGGACGAGCAGTACTTC	CAWSAPGLADEQYF
NA	NA	TRBJ2-3	TRBV19	TGTGCCAGTAGTCCCCTCGGTTCGGTAGATACGCAGTATTTT	CASSPLGSVDTQYF
NA	NA	TRBJ2-3	TRBV5-1	TGCGCCAGCAGCTGGCGGGACAGTTCTGGCACAGATACGCAGTATTTT	CASSWRDSSGTDTQYF
NA	few	TRBJ2-5	TRBV10-1	TGCGCCAGCAGTTTACAGGGCGGAGAGACCCAGTACTTC	CASSLQGGETQYF
NA	once	TRBJ1-3	TRBV14	TGTGCCAGCAGCCAACCGGGACAAAGCTCTGGAAACACCATATATTTT	CASSQPGQSSGNTIYF